This T cell receptor beta chain was obtained from a study of CD8+ T cells in alopecia areata. Study context: Treated patients were dosed with oral tofacitinib, taking 5 to 10 mg twice daily.

Of note for this clone: The antigen remains undetermined.

Study results and limitations: Normal scalp showed lower clonality than lesional scalp, especially alopecia totalis/universalis. Scalp sample data also include resident alphabeta T cells from normal skin.

Following RNA extraction, reverse transcription yielded cDNA that acted as the sequencing template. Clones were sequenced by immunoSEQ multiplex PCR, and TCRdb holds only the in-frame ones, with some missing. Here the sample spans about 42,000 clones, roughly 92% being singletons. V was cut by 5 bases and J by 5 bases, with 12 bases left in between. Per the germline V gene, CDR1 is MDHEN and CDR2 is SYDVKM. The CDR3 totals 13 residues. As for treatment: oral pan-JAK inhibitor, 5-10 mg twice daily. Sequencing used CD8+ T cells sorted from blood, obtained at week 24, from a patient treated with tofacitinib. The chain links TRBV28 to TRBJ2-5, with D uncertain. This TCR came from a human donor with alopecia areata. In DNA, the CDR3 is TGTGCCAGCAGTATTACTGGTGGGGAGACCCAGTACTTC. Translated, it gives CASSITGGETQYF.